Listed below are T cell receptor beta chains from one sample, sequenced in a study of blood T cell dynamics during melanoma immunotherapy. This table comes from immunoSEQ multiplex PCR, and its TCRdb copy is limited to in-frame clones, with some not included. The repertoire holds 150 to 200 clones, with 70% to 90% as singletons. Sequences were derived from naive CD8+ T cells from blood, sampled from a patient treated with checkpoint blockade. Receptors originate from a human donor with melanoma. Both conserved end residues are part of each CDR3. The D gene is left open where the match is weak. For some rows the clone size is stated as once, few or many, or as a class when expanded; others skip it.

V	size	length	D	J	CDR3	DNA
TRBV4-1	.	16	.	TRBJ2-7	CASSQFYRDQDDEQYF	TGCGCCAGCAGCCAATTCTACCGGGACCAAGACGACGAGCAGTACTTC
TRBV5-5	.	12	.	TRBJ2-7	CASSLDGYEQYF	TGTGCCAGCAGCTTGGACGGGTACGAGCAGTACTTC
TRBV7-2	.	13	.	TRBJ1-1	CASSLWTSTEAFF	TGTGCCAGCAGCCTCTGGACTAGCACTGAAGCTTTCTTT
TRBV18	.	14	TRBD1	TRBJ2-3	CASSPTGGADTQYF	TGTGCCAGCTCACCAACAGGGGGCGCAGATACGCAGTATTTT
TRBV27	.	14	.	TRBJ1-2	CASTPSPDIYGYTF	TGTGCCAGCACCCCCAGTCCGGACATATATGGCTACACCTTC
TRBV28	.	14	.	TRBJ2-1	CASSLEVSYNEQFF	TGTGCCAGCAGCCTCGAGGTGTCCTACAATGAGCAGTTCTTC
TRBV7-6	.	15	TRBD2	TRBJ2-1	CASSQGLAAYNEQFF	TGTGCCAGCAGCCAGGGACTAGCGGCATACAATGAGCAGTTCTTC
TRBV19	.	17	TRBD2	TRBJ2-2	CASSMIGVAGVAGELFF	TGTGCCAGTAGTATGATCGGCGTAGCGGGAGTCGCCGGGGAGCTGTTTTTT
TRBV7-6	.	15	.	TRBJ2-5	CASSLDGQGYETQYF	TGTGCCAGCAGCTTAGACGGGCAGGGATATGAGACCCAGTACTTC
TRBV5-4	.	11	.	TRBJ2-3	CASGGGKAQYF	TGTGCCAGCGGAGGGGGTAAAGCGCAGTATTTT
TRBV29-1	.	13	TRBD2	TRBJ2-3	CSVASGRTDTQYF	TGCAGCGTCGCTAGCGGGAGGACAGATACGCAGTATTTT
TRBV7-9	.	19	TRBD2	TRBJ2-2	CASSPFPRISGINTGELFF	TGTGCCAGCAGCCCCTTCCCGCGCATTAGCGGGATAAACACCGGGGAGCTGTTTTTT
TRBV6-6	once	15	.	TRBJ2-1	CASTDEGGSYNEQFF	TGTGCCAGCACCGACGAGGGGGGCTCCTACAATGAGCAGTTCTTC
TRBV28	.	16	.	TRBJ2-6	CASSSPFLSGANVLTF	TGTGCCAGCAGTTCCCCGTTTCTCTCTGGGGCCAACGTCCTGACTTTC
TRBV4-2	.	17	.	TRBJ2-5	CASSQDGLETYQETQYF	TGTGCCAGCAGCCAAGATGGGCTAGAAACGTACCAAGAGACCCAGTACTTC
TRBV9	.	17	TRBD1	TRBJ2-1	CASSARRSDRAHNEQFF	TGTGCCAGCAGCGCCCGTAGGTCGGACAGGGCGCACAATGAGCAGTTCTTC
TRBV14	.	15	.	TRBJ2-3	CASSQDIGGTDTQYF	TGTGCCAGCAGCCAAGATATCGGAGGGACAGATACGCAGTATTTT
TRBV19	.	14	.	TRBJ2-1	CASSIVATSNEQFF	TGTGCCAGTAGTATAGTCGCGACTTCCAATGAGCAGTTCTTC
TRBV18	.	14	.	TRBJ1-4	CASSPRGLGEKLFF	TGTGCCAGCTCACCCCGGGGATTAGGGGAAAAACTGTTTTTT
TRBV7-8	.	16	.	TRBJ2-7	CASRKSTQEVWYEQYF	TGTGCCAGCAGAAAATCGACCCAGGAGGTCTGGTACGAGCAGTACTTC
TRBV6-1	.	15	TRBD1	TRBJ2-5	CASSNERTGRETQYF	TGTGCCAGCAGTAATGAACGGACAGGGAGAGAGACCCAGTACTTC
TRBV6-6	.	12	.	TRBJ2-2	CASSLLTGELFF	TGTGCCAGCAGCCTCCTAACCGGGGAGCTGTTTTTT
TRBV5-5	.	15	TRBD2	TRBJ2-5	CASSLGGSSGETQYF	TGTGCCAGCAGCTTGGGCGGGAGCAGTGGTGAGACCCAGTACTTC
TRBV4-3	.	16	TRBD2	TRBJ2-1	CASSQRNLLAGAPPVF	TGCGCCAGCAGCCAACGGAACCTTCTAGCGGGAGCACCCCCAGTCTTC
TRBV2	once	16	TRBD2	TRBJ2-1	CASSVGTSGPYNEQFF	TGTGCCAGCAGTGTAGGGACTAGCGGGCCTTACAATGAGCAGTTCTTC
TRBV29-1	.	14	.	TRBJ2-3	CSLKGGENTDTQYF	TGCAGCCTGAAGGGAGGTGAGAACACAGATACGCAGTATTTT
TRBV7-8	.	19	.	TRBJ1-5	CASSPWGGGFTVKSQPQHF	TGTGCCAGCAGCCCCTGGGGAGGGGGTTTTACGGTTAAGAGTCAGCCCCAGCATTTT
TRBV5-1	.	15	.	TRBJ1-3	CASTPGEWAGNTIYF	TGCGCCAGCACTCCGGGGGAGTGGGCTGGAAACACCATATATTTT